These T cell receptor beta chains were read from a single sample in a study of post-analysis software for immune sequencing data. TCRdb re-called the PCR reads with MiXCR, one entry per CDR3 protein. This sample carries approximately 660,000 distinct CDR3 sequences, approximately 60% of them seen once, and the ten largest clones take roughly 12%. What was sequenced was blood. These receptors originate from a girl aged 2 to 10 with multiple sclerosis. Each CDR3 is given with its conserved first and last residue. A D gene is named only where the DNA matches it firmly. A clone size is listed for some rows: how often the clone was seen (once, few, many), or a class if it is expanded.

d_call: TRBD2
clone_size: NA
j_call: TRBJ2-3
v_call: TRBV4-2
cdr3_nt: TGTGCCAGCAGCCAAGATCGGGGCGGGAGTGGAGATACGCAGTATTTT
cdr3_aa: CASSQDRGGSGDTQYF

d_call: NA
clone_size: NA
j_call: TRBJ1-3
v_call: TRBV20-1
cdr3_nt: TGCAGTGCCCAGTCGGGGACCTCTGGAAACACCATATATTTT
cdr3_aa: CSAQSGTSGNTIYF

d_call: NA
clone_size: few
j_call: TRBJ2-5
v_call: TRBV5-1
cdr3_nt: TGCGCCAGCAGCTTTCTACAGGGCCAAGAGACCCAGTACTTC
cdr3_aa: CASSFLQGQETQYF

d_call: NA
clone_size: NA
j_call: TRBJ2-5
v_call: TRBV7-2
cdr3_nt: TGTGCCAGCAGCCCAGCCGGTGGGCAAGAGACCCAGTACTTC
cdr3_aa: CASSPAGGQETQYF

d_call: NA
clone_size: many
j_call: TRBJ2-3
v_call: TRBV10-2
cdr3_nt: TGCGCCAGCAGTGAGTTAACGGGAACAGATACGCAGTATTTT
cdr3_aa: CASSELTGTDTQYF

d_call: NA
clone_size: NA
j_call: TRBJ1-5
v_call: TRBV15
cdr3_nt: TGTGCCACCAGCAGAGATTACCGTATGGGGATCGGTCAGCCCCAGCATTTT
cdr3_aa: CATSRDYRMGIGQPQHF

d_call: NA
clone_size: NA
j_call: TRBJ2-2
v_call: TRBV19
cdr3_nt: TGTGCCAGTAGTATGGTCCGGGCCGGGGAGCTGTTTTTT
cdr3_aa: CASSMVRAGELFF

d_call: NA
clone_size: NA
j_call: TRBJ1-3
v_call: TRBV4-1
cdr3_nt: TGCGCCAGCAGCCGGCAGGGGCTCGTGACCTCTGGAAACACCATATATTTT
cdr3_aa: CASSRQGLVTSGNTIYF

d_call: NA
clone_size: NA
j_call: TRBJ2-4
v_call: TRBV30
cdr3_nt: TGTGCCTGGAGTGTTTCAGAAGGGCAGTACTTC
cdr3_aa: CAWSVSEGQYF

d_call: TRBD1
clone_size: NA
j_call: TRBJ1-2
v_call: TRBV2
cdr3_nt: TGTGCCAGCACCCTACCGGGACAGGGGTCAACTAACTATGGCTACACCTTC
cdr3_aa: CASTLPGQGSTNYGYTF

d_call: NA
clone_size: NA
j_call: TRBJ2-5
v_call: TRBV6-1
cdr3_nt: TGTGCCAGCAGTGAGGAAGCGGGCAGCCAAGAGACCCAGTACTTC
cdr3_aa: CASSEEAGSQETQYF